This record looks at one T cell receptor beta chain sequence and its context. Its antigen is undetermined. At one end the junction does not follow the germline gene, possibly because of a read error. Incorporated into the TCR beta cDNA libraries were unique molecular identifiers, which served to reduce PCR and sequencing biases. TCRdb analysed the PCR reads with MiXCR anew, one entry per CDR3 protein. The data contain 600,000 to 700,000 distinct CDR3 sequences, approximately 59% of them singletons. The sample comes from a study of post-analysis software for immune sequencing data. Study-level points and caveats: In multiple sclerosis, normalized Chao1 diversity was significantly below that of controls.

What was sequenced was blood. This clonotype was sampled from a girl aged 2 to 10 with multiple sclerosis.

CDR3 loop: CASTGASGSRETQYF. The CDR3 bases are TGTGCAAGCACAGGTGCTAGCGGGAGCCGAGAGACCCAGTACTTC. V usage is TRBV3-1 and J usage is TRBJ2-7; 10 bases align to TRBD2. The J call is doubtful: the DNA matches TRBJ2-5 better. CDR1 is LGHDT and CDR2 is YNNKEL in the germline V gene (reference sequence). The CDR3 contains 15 residues.